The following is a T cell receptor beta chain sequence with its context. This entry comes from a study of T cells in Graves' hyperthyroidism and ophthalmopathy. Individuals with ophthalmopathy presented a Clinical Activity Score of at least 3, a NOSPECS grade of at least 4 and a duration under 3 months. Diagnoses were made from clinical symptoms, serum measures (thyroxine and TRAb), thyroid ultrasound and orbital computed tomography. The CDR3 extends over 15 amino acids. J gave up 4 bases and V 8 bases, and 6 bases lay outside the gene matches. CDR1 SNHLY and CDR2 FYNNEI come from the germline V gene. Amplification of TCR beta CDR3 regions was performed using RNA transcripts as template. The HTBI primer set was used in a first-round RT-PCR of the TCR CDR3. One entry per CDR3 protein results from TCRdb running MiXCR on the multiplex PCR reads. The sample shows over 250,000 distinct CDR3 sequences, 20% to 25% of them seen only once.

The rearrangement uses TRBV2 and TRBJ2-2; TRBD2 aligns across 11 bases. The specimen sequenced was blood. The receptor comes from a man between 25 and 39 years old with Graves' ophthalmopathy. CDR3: CASRAGTSGTGELFF. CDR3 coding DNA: TGTGCCAGCCGGGCCGGGACTAGCGGCACCGGGGAGCTGTTTTTT.